The clone carrying this T cell receptor beta chain was counted a single time. In germline, CDR1 is LNHNV, CDR2 YYDKDF (reference sequence). Trimming pared 5 bases from V and 4 bases from J, leaving 15 bases between. The CDR3 runs to 16 residues. The data stem from a study of blood T cell repertoires in COVID-19. Turning to the study itself: The study drew acute and convalescent COVID-19 samples from the United States, Italy and Spain. Sample material is recorded as cDNA or gDNA derived from T cells, B-cell-depleted T cells, or PBMCs.

Profiling relied on immunoSEQ multiplex PCR, and the TCRdb table lists in-frame clones only, not all of them. The data contain some 150,000 clones, roughly 87% of them singletons. What was sequenced was peripheral blood. The chain links TRBV15 to TRBJ2-6; possible D gene TRBD2, 5 bases. The source of this sequence is a woman aged 50 to 60 with acute or convalescent COVID-19. This CDR3 is CATSLDEGRGANVLTF. CDR3 DNA: TGTGCCACCAGCCTGGATGAGGGTCGCGGGGCCAACGTCCTGACTTTC.